One and the same sample provided the 16 T cell receptor beta chains below, sequenced in a study of cytomegalovirus exposure and HLA in healthy donors. The PCR was carried out with 60 Vbeta primers and 13 Jbeta primers. Assay used: immunoSEQ multiplex PCR; TCRdb lists only in-frame clones, some missing. The sample has approximately 200,000 clones; roughly four fifths are singletons. Sequenced material: PBMCs. The receptors come from a boy aged 2 to 10 in good health and CMV-seronegative.

This clone was picked up a small number of times. The rearrangement links TRBV5-8 to TRBJ2-4, with 7 bases matching TRBD2. Germline-derived CDR1 and CDR2 are SGHTS and YDEGEE. V gave up 1 base and J gave up 8 bases; unmatched junction bases: 12. The CDR3 totals 16 residues. CDR3 nucleotides: TGTGCCAGCAGCTTGATTGGCGCTCGGGGAGGGGACATTCAGTACTTC. Protein: CASSLIGARGGDIQYF.

This chain joins TRBV4-3 and TRBJ2-3; 8 bases line up with TRBD1. V shed 4 bases and J 3 bases; nucleotides not matched to a gene: 12. The CDR3 consists of 17 residues. Germline-derived CDR1 and CDR2 are LGHNA and YSLEER. CDR3 in DNA: TGCGCCAGCAGCCCAGGGATCGGGCAGGGGGCAACAGATACGCAGTATTTT. Residues: CASSPGIGQGATDTQYF.

This chain joins TRBV2 and TRBJ2-2, with 9 bases that match TRBD1. V was pared by 11 bases and J by 5 bases, with 12 bases of the junction left unmatched. This CDR3 comprises 15 residues. Germline-derived CDR1 and CDR2 are SNHLY and FYNNEI. The CDR3 DNA is TGTGCCGGGGCCGGAAGGGGGACAGGGACCGGGGAGCTGTTTTTT. It is translated as CAGAGRGTGTGELFF.

This chain joins TRBV7-3 and TRBJ2-6; D call uncertain. V lost 1 base to trimming and J lost 0 bases, with 7 bases between them. The CDR3 length is 16 residues. Germline V gene sequence: CDR1 SGHTA, CDR2 FQGTGA. The CDR3 spells CASSLRPGSGANVLTF. The DNA of the CDR3 is TGTGCCAGCAGCTTAAGGCCGGGCTCTGGGGCCAACGTCCTGACTTTC. Using reference TRBV7-3 and TRBJ2-6 for the parts outside the CDR3, the full variable domain is GAGVSQTPSNKVTEKGKYVELRCDPISGHTALYWYRQSLGQGPEFLIYFQGTGAADDSGLPNDRFFAVRPEGSVSTLKIQRTERGDSAVYLCASSLRPGSGANVLTFGAGSRLTVL.

The V gene is TRBV7-2, the J gene TRBJ2-1; 7 positions match TRBD2. This CDR3 is built from 17 residues. V dropped 4 bases and J dropped 3; count of bases not matched to a gene: 12. Germline CDR1 is SGHTA and CDR2 is FQGNSA. The CDR3 sequence: CASSSIPSSGVYNEQFF. The CDR3, as DNA: TGTGCCAGCAGCTCCATCCCATCTAGCGGAGTCTACAATGAGCAGTTCTTC.

This clone was detected only a few times. V and J are TRBV19 and TRBJ2-7; tentatively, D is TRBD1 (5 bases). The CDR3 totals 14 residues. V was shortened by 6 bases and J by 1 base, with 13 bases between the two germline ends. Germline assignment: CDR1 LNHDA and CDR2 SQIVND (reference sequence). The chain's CDR3 is CASSPGHPSYEQYF. CDR3 coding DNA: TGTGCCAGTAGCCCTGGACACCCATCCTACGAGCAGTACTTC.

This sequence joins TRBV5-4 and TRBJ2-7, with 10 bases that match TRBD1. CDR3 size: 12 residues. Germline V gene lookup returns CDR1 SGHNT and CDR2 YYREEE (reference sequence). Trimming removed 4 bases from V and 5 bases from J; junction bases left unmatched: 0. The CDR3: CASSGQGDEQYF. CDR3 DNA sequence: TGTGCCAGCAGCGGACAGGGGGACGAGCAGTACTTC.

The rearrangement uses TRBV18 and TRBJ2-7; no firm D call. Trimming pared 1 base from V and 3 bases from J, leaving 16 bases between. Germline V gives CDR1 KGHSH, CDR2 LQKENI. This CDR3 is 16 amino acids long. The CDR3 spells CASSPLPASPYYEQYF. For the CDR3, the DNA is TGTGCCAGCTCACCACTCCCAGCTAGTCCTTACTACGAGCAGTACTTC. The whole variable domain, remainder taken from reference TRBV18 and TRBJ2-7, is NAGVMQNPRHLVRRRGQEARLRCSPMKGHSHVYWYRQLPEEGLKFMVYLQKENIIDESGMPKERFSAEFPKEGPSILRIQQVVRGDSAAYFCASSPLPASPYYEQYFGPGTRLTVT.

The J gene is TRBJ1-1, the V gene TRBV19; D gene unclear. Trimming removed 4 bases at V and 11 bases at J, with 17 bases between. The CDR3 consists of 13 residues. CDR1 is LNHDA and CDR2 is SQIVND in the germline V gene (reference sequence). CDR3 sequence (DNA): TGTGCCAGTAGTACTTCCCCGAGTTTAGTGGCTTTCTTT. This translates into CASSTSPSLVAFF.

Regarding this clone: It is unclear where the CDR3 begins or ends on the DNA, so no DNA is shown, and the CDR3 is as TCRdb lists it. This chain joins TRBV2 and TRBJ2-5; TRBD1 is the table's D call and was not checked against the DNA. The CDR3 length equals 14 residues, ends included. CDR1 is SNHLY, CDR2 FYNNEI, per germline. The CDR3 spells CASSGQGSGYEQYF.

As for this clone: In the same sample, other DNA sequences code for this CDR3. The V and J genes are TRBV2 and TRBJ2-7, with 8 nucleotides matching TRBD1. V was clipped by 3 bases and J by 3 bases; unmatched bases: 1. Germline lookup yields CDR1 SNHLY and CDR2 FYNNEI. The CDR3 has 13 amino acids. Written as DNA, the CDR3 is TGTGCCAGCAGTGAGGACAGGGTCTACGAGCAGTACTTC. It yields the protein CASSEDRVYEQYF.

V and J are TRBV7-9 and TRBJ2-1, with TRBD2 matching over 11 bases. CDR1 is SEHNR and CDR2 is FQNEAQ in the germline V gene (reference sequence). The CDR3 has 15 residues. Germline trimming cut 6 bases from V and 4 bases from J; bases unmatched to any gene: 5. In nucleotides, the CDR3 is TGTGCCAGCAGGCGTCTAGCGGGGGGTTACAATGAGCAGTTCTTC. As protein: CASRRLAGGYNEQFF.

This clone has just a few counts. The chain couples TRBV6-5 to TRBJ1-1; D remains ambiguous. This CDR3 spans 13 amino acids. The germline V and J ends were trimmed by 2 bases and 0 bases, with 4 bases remaining between them. Germline V gene data show CDR1 as MNHEY and CDR2 as SVGAGI. In DNA, the CDR3 is TGTGCCAGCAGTTACCAGATGAACACTGAAGCTTTCTTT. This codes for CASSYQMNTEAFF.

V usage is TRBV19 and J usage is TRBJ2-2, with 12 bases fitting TRBD2. The junction had 7 bases not matched to a gene; V was cut back by 7 bases and J by 4 bases. The CDR3 length is 16 residues. From germline, CDR1 is LNHDA and CDR2 SQIVND (reference sequence). The CDR3 nucleotides read TGTGCCAGTACTAGCGGGGGGGCCAGTGGCACCGGGGAGCTGTTTTTT. This sequence encodes CASTSGGASGTGELFF.

The V gene is TRBV7-9, the J gene TRBJ1-2, with D possibly TRBD1 on 5 matching bases. Per the germline V gene, CDR1 is SEHNR and CDR2 is FQNEAQ (reference sequence). The CDR3 is 16 amino acids. Trimming removed 4 bases at V and 10 bases at J, with 25 bases between. The CDR3 DNA is TGTGCCAGCAGCTCTGGCGGGGGAGTGGCCCTTCCCTACTACACCTTC. This translates into CASSSGGGVALPYYTF.

The V and J genes are TRBV5-4 and TRBJ2-7; D ambiguous. V lost 0 bases, J lost 0 bases, and 7 bases lay in between. This CDR3 has 14 amino acids. Germline-derived CDR1 and CDR2 are SGHNT and YYREEE (reference sequence). The CDR3 DNA reads TGTGCCAGCAGCTTGGCCACCGGCTCCTACGAGCAGTACTTC. As protein: CASSLATGSYEQYF.